The next 3 T cell receptor beta chains were all read from a single sample in a study of T cells expressing NK-cell markers. TCRdb reworked the 5' RACE reads into one entry per CDR3 protein, no DNA. This sample's table reports 400,000 to 550,000 distinct CDR3 sequences. Sequencing used blood T cells: a sorted CD56 or NKG2C T cell subset, CD4+ or CD8+ T cells, or bulk PBMC T cells (not recorded which). These receptors all stem from a woman between 18 and 70 years old in good health.

The rearrangement joins TRBV19 to TRBJ1-3; TCRdb's assignment of TRBD1 cannot be checked, as there is no DNA. The CDR3 contains 12 residues. Germline assignment: CDR1 LNHDA and CDR2 SQIVND (reference sequence). The CDR3 region is CASGTPGNTIYF.

V is TRBV20-1 and J is TRBJ1-5; TCRdb lists TRBD1, though no DNA is available to test this call. The CDR3 covers 17 residues. CDR1 is DFQATT, CDR2 SNEGSKA, per germline (reference sequence). CDR3 loop: CSARDLPRGSNRQPQHF.

V usage is TRBV7-2 and J usage is TRBJ2-6. This CDR3 comprises 15 residues. CDR1 and CDR2 (germline): SGHTA, FQGNSA. The CDR3 loop reads CASSFTVSGANVLTF.